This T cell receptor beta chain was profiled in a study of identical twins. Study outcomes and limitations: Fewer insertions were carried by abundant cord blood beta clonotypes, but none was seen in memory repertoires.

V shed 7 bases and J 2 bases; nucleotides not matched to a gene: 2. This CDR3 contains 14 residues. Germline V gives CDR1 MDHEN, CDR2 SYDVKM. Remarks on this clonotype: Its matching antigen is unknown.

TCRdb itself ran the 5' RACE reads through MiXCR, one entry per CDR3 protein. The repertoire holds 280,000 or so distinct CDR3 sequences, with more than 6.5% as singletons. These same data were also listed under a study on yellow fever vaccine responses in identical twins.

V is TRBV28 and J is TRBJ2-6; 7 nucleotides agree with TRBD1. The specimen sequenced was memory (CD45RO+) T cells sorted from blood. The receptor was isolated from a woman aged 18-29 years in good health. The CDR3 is CASKRGPGANVLTF. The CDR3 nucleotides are TGTGCCAGCAAGAGGGGGCCTGGGGCCAACGTCCTGACTTTC.